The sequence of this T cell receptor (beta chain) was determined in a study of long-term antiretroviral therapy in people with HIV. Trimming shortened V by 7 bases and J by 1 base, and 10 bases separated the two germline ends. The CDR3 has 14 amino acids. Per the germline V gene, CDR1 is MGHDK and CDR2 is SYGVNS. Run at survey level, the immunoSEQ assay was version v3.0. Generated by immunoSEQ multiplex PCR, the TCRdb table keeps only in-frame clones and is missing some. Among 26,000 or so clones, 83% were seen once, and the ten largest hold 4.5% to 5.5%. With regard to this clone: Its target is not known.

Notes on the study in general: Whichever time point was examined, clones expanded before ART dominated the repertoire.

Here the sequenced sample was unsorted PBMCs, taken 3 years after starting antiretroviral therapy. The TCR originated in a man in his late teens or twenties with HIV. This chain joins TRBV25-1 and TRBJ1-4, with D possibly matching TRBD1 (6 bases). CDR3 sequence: CASTSRGTNEKLFF. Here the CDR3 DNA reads TGTGCCAGCACCAGCAGGGGAACTAATGAAAAACTGTTTTTT.